Listed below are T cell receptor beta chains from one sample, sequenced in a study of neurological immune-mediated disorders. One entry per CDR3 protein results from TCRdb running MiXCR on the 5' RACE reads. The table records 70,000 to 90,000 distinct CDR3 sequences, about 5% of them present only once. The source material was PBMCs. These receptors were obtained from a woman in her 30s with multiple sclerosis. CDR3s include the opening cysteine and the closing phenylalanine or tryptophan. Fields, in order: D gene, clone size, J gene, V gene, CDR3 protein, CDR3 DNA. D genes are given only for firm matches. Expanded clones are given a class, and other clones once, few, many or no size at all.

TRBD2 many TRBJ2-2 TRBV19 CASSPWGGSGELFF TGTGCCAGTAGTCCCTGGGGAGGGTCCGGGGAGCTGTTTTTT
NA many TRBJ2-3 TRBV11-2 CASNPAAPSTDTQYF TGTGCCAGCAACCCGGCTGCGCCTAGCACAGATACGCAGTATTTT
NA few TRBJ2-3 TRBV27 CASSLAQASTDTQYF TGTGCCAGCAGTTTAGCCCAGGCCAGCACAGATACGCAGTATTTT
TRBD1 many TRBJ2-3 TRBV20-1 CSAGKTPGGRADTQYF TGCAGTGCTGGAAAGACACCAGGGGGCAGGGCAGATACGCAGTATTTT
NA many TRBJ1-1 TRBV12-3/TRBV12-4 CASSFGQGVTEAFF TGTGCCAGCAGTTTTGGGCAGGGAGTAACTGAAGCTTTCTTT
NA many TRBJ2-1 TRBV5-1 CASRTGEGSSYNEQFF TGCGCCAGCAGGACAGGGGAGGGTAGCTCCTACAATGAGCAGTTCTTC
NA NA TRBJ2-3 TRBV20-1 CSAHRDADTQYF TGCAGTGCGCACAGGGACGCAGATACGCAGTATTTT
NA few TRBJ1-6 TRBV10-3 CASSSKDNSPLHF TGTGCCTCCTCATCCAAGGATAATTCACCCCTCCACTTT
TRBD1 many TRBJ2-7 TRBV15 CATSRGRTGTSSYEQYF TGTGCCACCAGCAGAGGTCGGACAGGAACTTCCTCCTACGAGCAGTACTTC
TRBD2 few TRBJ2-5 TRBV5-1 CASSFGSGRETQYF TGCGCCAGCAGCTTTGGTAGCGGGAGAGAGACCCAGTACTTC
TRBD2 many TRBJ2-3 TRBV7-2 CASSPNRLAGGTDTQYF TGTGCCAGCAGCCCCAACCGACTAGCGGGGGGGACAGATACGCAGTATTTT
TRBD2 many TRBJ2-2 TRBV12-3/TRBV12-4 CASRILAVNTGELFF TGTGCCAGCAGAATCCTAGCGGTGAACACCGGGGAGCTGTTTTTT
NA few TRBJ2-1 TRBV20-1 CSADDNTEAASYNEQFF TGCAGTGCTGACGATAATACGGAAGCGGCATCCTACAATGAGCAGTTCTTC
NA NA TRBJ2-7 TRBV7-6 CASSPQPDGEYEQYF TGTGCCAGCAGCCCCCAACCGGACGGAGAGTACGAGCAGTACTTC
TRBD2 many TRBJ2-1 TRBV20-1 CSARRAGVGYNEQFF TGCAGTGCTAGGCGCGCGGGAGTGGGCTACAATGAGCAGTTCTTC
NA many TRBJ1-1 TRBV7-3 CASSLTGGNTEAFF TGTGCCAGCAGCTTAACAGGGGGGAACACTGAAGCTTTCTTT
TRBD1 many TRBJ2-1 TRBV5-1 CASRATGGRVNEQFF TGCGCCAGCAGAGCTACAGGGGGCAGGGTGAATGAGCAGTTCTTC
NA many TRBJ1-2 TRBV5-1 CASSLENREGYGYTF TGCGCCAGCAGCTTGGAAAACAGGGAAGGGTATGGCTACACCTTC
TRBD1 NA TRBJ1-1 TRBV7-4 CASSPTTGGPMNTEAFF TGTGCCAGCAGCCCCACGACAGGGGGCCCCATGAACACTGAAGCTTTCTTT
NA few TRBJ2-5 TRBV20-1 CSARDLGRNQETQYF TGCAGTGCTAGAGATCTGGGTCGAAACCAAGAGACCCAGTACTTC
TRBD1 many TRBJ1-2 TRBV6-2/TRBV6-3 CASSYADRGNYGYTF TGTGCCAGCAGTTACGCGGACAGGGGAAACTATGGCTACACCTTC
NA many TRBJ1-6 TRBV12-3/TRBV12-4 CASSLQGGSPLHF TGTGCCAGCAGTTTACAGGGCGGTTCACCCCTCCACTTT
NA many TRBJ2-5 TRBV5-1 CASSFRGRGGTQYF TGCGCCAGCAGCTTCCGGGGGCGAGGTGGGACCCAGTACTTC
TRBD1 many TRBJ1-4 TRBV6-5 CASRSDRGGEKLFF TGTGCCAGCAGATCCGACAGGGGAGGTGAAAAACTGTTTTTT
TRBD2 NA TRBJ2-1 TRBV29-1 CSVSPGGHEQFF TGCAGCGTTAGTCCGGGGGGGCATGAGCAGTTCTTC
TRBD1 NA TRBJ2-1 TRBV20-1 CSAPRTGVNEQFF TGCAGTGCTCCACGGACAGGGGTGAATGAGCAGTTCTTC
TRBD1 NA TRBJ1-2 TRBV5-1 CASSPGQGLYGYTF TGCGCCAGCAGCCCTGGACAGGGGTTGTATGGCTACACCTTC
NA many TRBJ1-5 TRBV28 CASSLGGGGQPQHF TGTGCCAGCAGTTTGGGTGGGGGAGGTCAGCCCCAGCATTTT
NA many TRBJ2-1 TRBV5-5 CASSLELARVYNEQFF TGTGCCAGCAGCTTGGAATTAGCCAGGGTTTACAATGAGCAGTTCTTC
NA few TRBJ1-1 TRBV14 CASSPSLGLNTEAFF TGTGCCAGCAGCCCTAGTTTGGGACTGAACACTGAAGCTTTCTTT
TRBD2 many TRBJ2-1 TRBV6-2/TRBV6-3 CASSYSPYSGMGDNEQFF TGTGCCAGCAGTTACTCTCCTTATAGCGGGATGGGGGACAATGAGCAGTTCTTC
TRBD1 many TRBJ1-2 TRBV12-3/TRBV12-4 CASSLGTAYYGYTF TGTGCCAGCAGTTTGGGGACAGCTTACTATGGCTACACCTTC
NA many TRBJ2-1 TRBV6-2/TRBV6-3 CASSLIEQFPNEQFF TGTGCCAGCAGTTTAATAGAACAGTTCCCCAATGAGCAGTTCTTC
TRBD1 many TRBJ2-5 TRBV28 CASSFPTWGPTGEETQYF TGTGCCAGCAGTTTTCCGACTTGGGGTCCGACAGGGGAAGAGACCCAGTACTTC
TRBD1 few TRBJ2-5 TRBV20-1 CSATSPRGRETQYF TGCAGTGCTACCTCCCCCAGGGGGCGAGAGACCCAGTACTTC
TRBD2 many TRBJ2-3 TRBV12-3/TRBV12-4 CASEIAGGVADTQYF TGTGCCAGCGAAATCGCGGGGGGGGTGGCAGATACGCAGTATTTT
TRBD2 many TRBJ2-1 TRBV4-1 CASSQDTGRARNEQFF TGCGCCAGCAGCCAAGATACCGGGAGGGCCAGGAATGAGCAGTTCTTC
TRBD2 few TRBJ2-1 TRBV20-1 CSAGGTSGWTNEQFF TGCAGTGCTGGAGGGACTAGCGGGTGGACCAATGAGCAGTTCTTC
NA many TRBJ2-3 TRBV3-1 CASSLRGAFGTDTQYF TGTGCCAGCAGCCTGAGGGGGGCTTTCGGCACAGATACGCAGTATTTT
TRBD1 many TRBJ2-3 TRBV6-6 CASRPTGQGGRDTQYF TGTGCCAGCAGACCCACGGGACAGGGTGGCAGAGATACGCAGTATTTT
NA many TRBJ2-5 TRBV5-1 CASSTGQPMQETQYF TGCGCCAGCAGCACGGGACAACCGATGCAAGAGACCCAGTACTTC
NA many TRBJ1-1 TRBV25-1 CASSGLAESNTEAFF TGTGCCAGCAGTGGTCTTGCAGAGTCCAACACTGAAGCTTTCTTT
NA many TRBJ2-3 TRBV15 CATSRDEAQGPRFF TGTGCCACCAGCAGAGATGAGGCGCAGGGGCCCCGATTTTTT
TRBD1 many TRBJ1-1 TRBV20-1 CSARDQGGMNTEAFF TGCAGTGCTAGAGATCAGGGGGGAATGAACACTGAAGCTTTCTTT
TRBD2 few TRBJ2-5 TRBV24-1 CATSDLAGGPLETQYF TGTGCCACCAGTGATTTAGCGGGGGGGCCACTAGAGACCCAGTACTTC
NA many TRBJ2-2 TRBV18 CASSLVPSGELFF TGTGCCAGCTCACTCGTCCCCTCCGGGGAGCTGTTTTTT
TRBD1 few TRBJ1-1 TRBV5-1 CASSPDRGGTEAFF TGCGCCAGCAGCCCTGACAGGGGGGGCACTGAAGCTTTCTTT
TRBD1 many TRBJ1-4 TRBV28 CASTTPGQTNEKLFF TGTGCCAGCACTACTCCGGGACAGACGAATGAAAAACTGTTTTTT
TRBD1 many TRBJ2-5 TRBV20-1 CSATTWDRFGETQYF TGCAGTGCCACTACCTGGGACAGGTTCGGAGAGACCCAGTACTTC
NA many TRBJ2-1 TRBV9 CASSVAQTRIEQFF TGTGCCAGCAGCGTAGCGCAGACGAGGATCGAGCAGTTCTTC
TRBD1 many TRBJ1-1 TRBV6-5 CASSSAGNRGPEAFF TGTGCCAGCAGTTCCGCAGGGAACAGGGGACCTGAAGCTTTCTTT
NA many TRBJ2-3 TRBV6-5 CASSRDLYSDTQYF TGTGCCAGCAGTCGGGACTTATATTCAGATACGCAGTATTTT
NA many TRBJ1-1 TRBV5-1 CASREVSNTEAFF TGCGCCAGCAGGGAGGTTTCGAACACTGAAGCTTTCTTT
NA many TRBJ1-2 TRBV12-3/TRBV12-4 CASSLSGARGYTF TGTGCCAGCAGTTTATCGGGGGCGCGGGGCTACACCTTC
NA many TRBJ2-3 TRBV4-1 CASSQEAGGYTQYF TGCGCCAGCAGCCAAGAAGCGGGCGGATATACGCAGTATTTT
NA many TRBJ2-7 TRBV3-1 CASSLDGPYEQYF TGTGCCAGCAGCTTAGACGGACCCTACGAGCAGTACTTC
TRBD1 many TRBJ2-7 TRBV4-2 CASSQSTNWGNKDRTYEQYF TGTGCCAGCAGCCAATCTACAAATTGGGGGAACAAGGACAGGACCTACGAGCAGTACTTC
NA many TRBJ2-3 TRBV5-1 CASSLQGPDTQYF TGCGCCAGCAGCTTGCAGGGACCAGATACGCAGTATTTT
NA NA TRBJ2-5 TRBV18 CASSPGPLQETQYF TGTGCCAGCTCGCCGGGACCCCTCCAAGAGACCCAGTACTTC